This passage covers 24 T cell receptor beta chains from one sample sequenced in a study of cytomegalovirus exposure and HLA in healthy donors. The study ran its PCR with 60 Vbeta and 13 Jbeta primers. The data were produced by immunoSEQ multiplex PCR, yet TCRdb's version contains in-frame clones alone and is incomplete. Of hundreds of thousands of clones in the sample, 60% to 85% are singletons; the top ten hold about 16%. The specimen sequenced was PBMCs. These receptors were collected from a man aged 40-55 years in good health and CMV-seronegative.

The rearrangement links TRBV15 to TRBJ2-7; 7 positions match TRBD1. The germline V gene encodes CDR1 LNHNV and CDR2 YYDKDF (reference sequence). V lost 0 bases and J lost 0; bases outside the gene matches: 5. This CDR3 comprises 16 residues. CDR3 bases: TGTGCCACCAGCAGAGATACAGGGGCCAGCTCCTACGAGCAGTACTTC. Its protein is CATSRDTGASSYEQYF.

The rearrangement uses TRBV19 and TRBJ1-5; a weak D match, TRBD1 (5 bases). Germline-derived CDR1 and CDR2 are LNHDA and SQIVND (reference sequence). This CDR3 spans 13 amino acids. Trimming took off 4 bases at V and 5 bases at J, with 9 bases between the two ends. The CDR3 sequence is CASSTGEDQPQHF. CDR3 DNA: TGTGCCAGTAGTACGGGGGAGGATCAGCCCCAGCATTTT.

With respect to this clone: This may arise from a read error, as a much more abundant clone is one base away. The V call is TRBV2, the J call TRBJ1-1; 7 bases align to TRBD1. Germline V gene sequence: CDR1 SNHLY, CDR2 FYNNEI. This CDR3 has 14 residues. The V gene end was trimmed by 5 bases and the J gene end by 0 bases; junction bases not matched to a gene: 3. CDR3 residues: CASSKQGMNTEAFF. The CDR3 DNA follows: TGTGCCAGCAGTAAACAGGGGATGAACACTGAAGCTTTCTTT.

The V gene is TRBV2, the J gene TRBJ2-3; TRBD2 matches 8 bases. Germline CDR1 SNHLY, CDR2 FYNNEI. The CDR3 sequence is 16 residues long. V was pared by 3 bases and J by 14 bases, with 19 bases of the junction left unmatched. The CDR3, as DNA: TGTGCCAGCAGTGAGGGGAGGAGGATGGAGCGGGGGTACCCGTATTTT. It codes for CASSEGRRMERGYPYF.

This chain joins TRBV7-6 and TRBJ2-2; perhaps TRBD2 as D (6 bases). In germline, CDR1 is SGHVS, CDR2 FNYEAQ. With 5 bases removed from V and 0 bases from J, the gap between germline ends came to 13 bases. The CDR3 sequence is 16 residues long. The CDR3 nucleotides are TGTGCCAGCAGCCACGGGACTGGATCGAACACCGGGGAGCTGTTTTTT. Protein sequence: CASSHGTGSNTGELFF.

CDR3 nucleotide sequence: TGCGCCAGCAGCCAAGGAGCCGGAGCTAACTATGGCTACACCTTC. Its translation is CASSQGAGANYGYTF. This sequence joins TRBV4-3 and TRBJ1-2, with unresolved D. CDR3 length: 15 residues. Germline V lookup: CDR1 LGHNA, CDR2 YSLEER. Deletions cut 1 base from V and 0 bases from J, with 9 bases between.

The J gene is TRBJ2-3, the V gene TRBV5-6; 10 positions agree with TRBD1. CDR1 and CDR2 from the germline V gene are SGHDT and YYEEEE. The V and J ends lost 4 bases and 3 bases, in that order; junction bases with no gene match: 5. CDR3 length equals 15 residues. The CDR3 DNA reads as TGTGCCAGCAGCCCGGACAGGGGGATAACAGATACGCAGTATTTT. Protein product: CASSPDRGITDTQYF.

CDR3 region: CATPRGRTDTQYF. CDR3 sequence (DNA): TGTGCCACCCCACGAGGGCGCACAGATACGCAGTATTTT. The chain carries TRBV5-8 and TRBJ2-3; possible D gene TRBD2, 5 bases. The germline gives CDR1 SGHTS, CDR2 YDEGEE. Deletions cut 9 bases from V and 1 base from J, with 12 bases between. This CDR3 has 13 amino acids.

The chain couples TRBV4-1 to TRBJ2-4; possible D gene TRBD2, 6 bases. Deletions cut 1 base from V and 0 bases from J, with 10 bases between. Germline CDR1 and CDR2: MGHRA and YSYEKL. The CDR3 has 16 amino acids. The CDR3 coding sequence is TGCGCCAGCAGCCAAGCTGTGGGACTAGCCAAAAACATTCAGTACTTC. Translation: CASSQAVGLAKNIQYF.

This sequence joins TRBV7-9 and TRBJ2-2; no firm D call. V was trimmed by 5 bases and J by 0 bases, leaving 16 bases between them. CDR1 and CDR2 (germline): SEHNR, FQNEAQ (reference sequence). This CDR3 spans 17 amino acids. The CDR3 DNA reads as TGTGCCAGCAGCCATTTGCTGGCGGCTACGAACACCGGGGAGCTGTTTTTT. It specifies CASSHLLAATNTGELFF.

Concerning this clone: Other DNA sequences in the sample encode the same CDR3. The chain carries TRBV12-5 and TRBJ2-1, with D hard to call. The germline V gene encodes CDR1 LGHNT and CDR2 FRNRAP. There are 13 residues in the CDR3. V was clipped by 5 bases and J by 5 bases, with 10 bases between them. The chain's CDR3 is CASGLPGDNEQFF. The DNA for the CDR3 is TGTGCTAGTGGTCTCCCGGGTGACAATGAGCAGTTCTTC. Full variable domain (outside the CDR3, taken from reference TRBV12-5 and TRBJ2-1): DARVTQTPRHKVTEMGQEVTMRCQPILGHNTVFWYRQTMMQGLELLAYFRNRAPLDDSGMPKDRFSAEMPDATLATLKIQPSEPRDSAVYFCASGLPGDNEQFFGPGTRLTVL.

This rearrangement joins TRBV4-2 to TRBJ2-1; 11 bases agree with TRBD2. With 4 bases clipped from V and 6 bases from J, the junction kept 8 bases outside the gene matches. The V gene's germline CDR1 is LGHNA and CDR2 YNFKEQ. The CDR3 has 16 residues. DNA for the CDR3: TGTGCCAGCAGCCCAGTCACTAGCGGGGGCCTCAATGAGCAGTTCTTC. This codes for CASSPVTSGGLNEQFF.

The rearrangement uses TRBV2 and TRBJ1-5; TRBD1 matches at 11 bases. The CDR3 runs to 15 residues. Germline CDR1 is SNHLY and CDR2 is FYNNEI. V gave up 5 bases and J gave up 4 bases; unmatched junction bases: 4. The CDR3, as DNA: TGTGCCAGCAGTCCGGACAGGGGGCATAATCAGCCCCAGCATTTT. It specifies CASSPDRGHNQPQHF.

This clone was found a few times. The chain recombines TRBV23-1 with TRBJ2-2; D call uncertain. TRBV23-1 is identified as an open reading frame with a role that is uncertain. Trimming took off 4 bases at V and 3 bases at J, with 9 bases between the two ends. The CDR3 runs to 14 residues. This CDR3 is CASSRLDDTGELFF. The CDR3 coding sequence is TGCGCCAGCAGTCGTCTAGATGACACCGGGGAGCTGTTTTTT.

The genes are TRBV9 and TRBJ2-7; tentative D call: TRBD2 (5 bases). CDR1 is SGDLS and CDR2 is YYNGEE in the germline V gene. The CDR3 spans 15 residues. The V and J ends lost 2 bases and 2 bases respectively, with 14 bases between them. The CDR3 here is CASSVSPSGAYEQYF. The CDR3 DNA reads TGTGCCAGCAGCGTGTCCCCCAGCGGCGCCTACGAGCAGTACTTC.

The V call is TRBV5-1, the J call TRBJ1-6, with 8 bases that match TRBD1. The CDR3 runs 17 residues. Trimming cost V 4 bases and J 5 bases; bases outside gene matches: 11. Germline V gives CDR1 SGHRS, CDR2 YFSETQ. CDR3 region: CASSPTTGQGHNSPLHF. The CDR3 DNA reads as TGCGCCAGCAGCCCAACCACCGGACAGGGCCATAATTCACCCCTCCACTTT.

The CDR3 nucleotides are TGTGCCAGCACCAAACGCGAGGCAGGGAATTCCTACGAGCAGTACTTC. It specifies CASTKREAGNSYEQYF. The chain carries TRBV7-9 and TRBJ2-7; D may be TRBD1 (5 bases). The CDR3 runs 16 residues. Per germline, CDR1 SEHNR and CDR2 FQNEAQ (reference sequence). Trimming cost V 7 bases and J 1 base, with 20 bases left between them.

The CDR3 region has the DNA TGTGCCAGCAGTTTAGGTGGCGGCACTGAAGCTTTCTTT. Translation gives CASSLGGGTEAFF. V gene TRBV28 combines with J gene TRBJ1-1; D unclear. The CDR3 is 13 amino acids. Germline CDR1 is MDHEN and CDR2 is SYDVKM. The ends were cut back, 2 bases at V and 4 bases at J, with 8 bases in the middle.

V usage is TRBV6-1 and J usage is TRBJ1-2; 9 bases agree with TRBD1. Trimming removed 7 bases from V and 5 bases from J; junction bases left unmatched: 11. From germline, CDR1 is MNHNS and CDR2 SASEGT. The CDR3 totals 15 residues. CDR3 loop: CASTQWDRDPYGYTF. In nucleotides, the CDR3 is TGTGCCAGCACCCAATGGGACAGGGACCCTTATGGCTACACCTTC.

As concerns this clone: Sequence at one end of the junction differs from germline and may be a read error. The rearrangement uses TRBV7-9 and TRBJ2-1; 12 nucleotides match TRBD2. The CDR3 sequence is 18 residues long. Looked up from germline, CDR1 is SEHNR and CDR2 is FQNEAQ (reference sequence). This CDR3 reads CSSSPGLAGRQPYNEQFF. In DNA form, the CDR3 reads TGTTCCAGCAGCCCCGGACTAGCGGGACGACAACCTTACAATGAGCAGTTCTTC.

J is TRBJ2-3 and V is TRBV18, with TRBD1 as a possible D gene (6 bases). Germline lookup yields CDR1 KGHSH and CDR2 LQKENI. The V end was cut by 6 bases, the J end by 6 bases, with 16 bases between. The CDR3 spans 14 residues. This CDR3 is CASSPTQGMDTQYF. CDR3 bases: TGTGCCAGCTCGCCTACACAGGGTATGGATACGCAGTATTTT.

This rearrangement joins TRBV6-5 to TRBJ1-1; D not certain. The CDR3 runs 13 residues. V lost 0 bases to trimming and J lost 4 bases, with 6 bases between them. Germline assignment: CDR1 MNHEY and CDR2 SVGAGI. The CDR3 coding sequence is TGTGCCAGCAGTTACTCGTGGCCCACTGAAGCTTTCTTT. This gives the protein CASSYSWPTEAFF.

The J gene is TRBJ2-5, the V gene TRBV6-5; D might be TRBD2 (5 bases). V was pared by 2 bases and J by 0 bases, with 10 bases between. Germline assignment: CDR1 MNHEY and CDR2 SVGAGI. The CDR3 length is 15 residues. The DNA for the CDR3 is TGTGCCAGCAGTTACGAAACGGGGTACCAAGAGACCCAGTACTTC. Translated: CASSYETGYQETQYF.

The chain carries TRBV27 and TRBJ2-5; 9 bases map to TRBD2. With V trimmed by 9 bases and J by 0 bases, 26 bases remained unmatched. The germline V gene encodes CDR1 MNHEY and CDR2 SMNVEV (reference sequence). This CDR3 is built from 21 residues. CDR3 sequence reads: CASQTQGGLAGAGGNQETQYF. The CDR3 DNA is TGTGCCAGTCAGACCCAGGGGGGTTTAGCGGGAGCGGGGGGAAACCAAGAGACCCAGTACTTC.